This T cell receptor (beta chain) came from a study of blood T cell repertoires in COVID-19 (dated by TCRdb to the early 2020s). About the full investigation: Collaborator samples came from the United States, Italy and Spain and covered acute and convalescent phases of COVID-19. Sample metadata almost always included a de-identified subject ID, COVID-19 status, age in years and sex. A freely available public database, intended as a resource for researchers studying the immune response to SARS-CoV-2, is where the repertoires were released. Samples were obtained from the ongoing ImmuneRACE study (first 160 participants) and from over 1,000 subjects provided by 6 global collaborators. The material from the prospective study consisted of cDNA or gDNA derived from T cells, B-cell-depleted T cells, or PBMCs. Deeply sampled blood TCRbeta repertoires from subjects exposed to, actively infected with, or recovered from COVID-19 were included in the dataset. Where available, HLA class I and class II types were obtained from metadata supplied by the sample provider rather than from assay-based typing.

What the authors observed across the whole study: How much clinical and demographic metadata was included differed by source and by participant, and the metadata was provided uncurated.

TCRbeta CDR3 regions were amplified from genomic DNA by means of the immunoSEQ Assay, a bias-controlled multiplex PCR. The paper's processing steps were these. Nucleated cell counts per sample were estimated from amplification of reference gene primers within the assay. To quantify the absolute abundance of each unique TCRbeta CDR3 rearrangement, sequence reads were collapsed and filtered. For each sample, productive Simpson clonality was calculated as the square root of Simpson's diversity index across productive rearrangements. The table was pulled from immuneACCESS by TCRdb, which kept in-frame rearrangements only. Such tables lose some clones; where checked, under half of the loss comes from unresolved V genes, and the rest has no known cause. For V, J and clone size, that table is used; D and trimming come from the DNA. The sample table holds roughly 52,000 clones, of which about 86% were seen once. The ten biggest clones cover 4% of the sample.

The collaborating institutions used their own protocols to collect whole blood in K2EDTA tubes. For TCRbeta analysis, collaborator samples were shipped as frozen whole blood, as isolated PBMCs, or as DNA extracted from either sample type. The V end loses 3 bases and the J end loses 7 bases, and a stretch of 15 bases separates them. The CDR3 spans 15 residues, from the cysteine through the phenylalanine. Only the CDR3 portion is preserved as DNA: 45 bases, with reading frame beginning at the first base. The germline V gene (reference sequence) supplies CDR1 LNHDA and CDR2 SQIVND. As regards this clone: Its antigen is still unknown. Per-nucleotide qualities are absent, and no much larger clonotype sits a single base away.

Rearrangement joined TRBV19 to TRBJ1-4, with the D gene uncertain. Sequencing input: peripheral blood. This TCR derives from a man aged 45-60 years with acute or convalescent COVID-19. In nucleotides, the sequence is TGTGCCAGTAGTATGCGGAGGGCCCAGAGTGAAAAACTGTTTTTT. It is translated as CASSMRRAQSEKLFF.